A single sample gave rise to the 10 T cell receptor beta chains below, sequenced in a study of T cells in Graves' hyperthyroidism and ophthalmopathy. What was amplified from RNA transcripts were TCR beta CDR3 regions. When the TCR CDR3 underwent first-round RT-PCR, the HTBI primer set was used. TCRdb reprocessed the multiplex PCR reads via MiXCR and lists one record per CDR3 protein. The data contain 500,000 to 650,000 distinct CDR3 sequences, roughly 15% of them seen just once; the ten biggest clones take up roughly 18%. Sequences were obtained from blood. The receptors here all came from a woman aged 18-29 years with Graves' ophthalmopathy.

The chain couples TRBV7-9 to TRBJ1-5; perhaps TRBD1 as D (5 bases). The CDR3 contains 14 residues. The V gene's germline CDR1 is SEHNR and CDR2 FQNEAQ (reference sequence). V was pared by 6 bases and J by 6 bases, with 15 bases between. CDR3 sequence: CASSMAGPAQPQHF. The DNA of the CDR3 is TGTGCCAGCAGTATGGCGGGGCCGGCTCAGCCCCAGCATTTT.

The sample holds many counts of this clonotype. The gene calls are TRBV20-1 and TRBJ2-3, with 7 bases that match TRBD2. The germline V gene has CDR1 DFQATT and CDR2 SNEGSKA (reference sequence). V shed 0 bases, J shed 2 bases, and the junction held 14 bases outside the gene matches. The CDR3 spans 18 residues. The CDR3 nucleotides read TGCAGTGCTAGAGATAGCACCGCGGGAGCCACCTACACAGATACGCAGTATTTT. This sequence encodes CSARDSTAGATYTDTQYF.

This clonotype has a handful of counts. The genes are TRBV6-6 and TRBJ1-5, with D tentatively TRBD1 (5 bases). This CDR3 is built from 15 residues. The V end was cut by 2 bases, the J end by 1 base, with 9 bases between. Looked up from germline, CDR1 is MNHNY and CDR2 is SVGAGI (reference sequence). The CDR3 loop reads CASSYRDGSNQPQHF. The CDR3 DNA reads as TGTGCCAGCAGTTACCGGGACGGGAGCAATCAGCCCCAGCATTTT.

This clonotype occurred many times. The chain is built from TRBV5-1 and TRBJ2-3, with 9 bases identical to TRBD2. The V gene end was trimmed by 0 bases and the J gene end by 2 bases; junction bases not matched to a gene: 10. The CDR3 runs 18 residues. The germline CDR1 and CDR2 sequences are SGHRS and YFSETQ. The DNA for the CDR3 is TGCGCCAGCAGCTTGGAGGTGGTAGCGGGGGAACCCACAGATACGCAGTATTTT. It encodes CASSLEVVAGEPTDTQYF.

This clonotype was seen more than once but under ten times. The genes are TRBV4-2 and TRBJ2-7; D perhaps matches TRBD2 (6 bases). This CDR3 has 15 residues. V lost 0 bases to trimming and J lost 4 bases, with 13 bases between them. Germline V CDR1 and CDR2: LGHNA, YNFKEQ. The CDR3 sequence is CASSQDWRGNYEQYF. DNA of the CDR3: TGTGCCAGCAGCCAAGATTGGCGGGGTAATTACGAGCAGTACTTC.

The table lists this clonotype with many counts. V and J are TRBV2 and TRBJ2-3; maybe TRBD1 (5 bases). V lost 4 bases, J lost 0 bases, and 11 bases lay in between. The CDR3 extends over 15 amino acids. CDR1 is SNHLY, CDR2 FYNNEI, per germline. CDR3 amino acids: CASSVGVPSTDTQYF. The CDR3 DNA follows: TGTGCCAGCAGTGTAGGGGTACCTAGCACAGATACGCAGTATTTT.

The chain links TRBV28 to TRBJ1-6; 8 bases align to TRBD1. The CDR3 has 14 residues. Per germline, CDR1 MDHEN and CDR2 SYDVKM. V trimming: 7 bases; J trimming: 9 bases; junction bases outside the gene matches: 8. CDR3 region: CASTLTGARSPLHF. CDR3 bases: TGTGCCAGCACCCTGACAGGGGCTCGTTCACCCCTCCACTTT.

CDR3 in DNA: TGTGCCAGCAGCGTCTTTGGGGGCAGCTCCTACGAGCAGTACTTC. This sequence encodes CASSVFGGSSYEQYF. The rearrangement links TRBV9 to TRBJ2-7, with D possibly matching TRBD1 (6 bases). CDR3 length: 15 residues. Trimming took 2 bases from V and 0 from J, leaving 12 bases between them. Per the germline V gene, CDR1 is SGDLS and CDR2 is YYNGEE.

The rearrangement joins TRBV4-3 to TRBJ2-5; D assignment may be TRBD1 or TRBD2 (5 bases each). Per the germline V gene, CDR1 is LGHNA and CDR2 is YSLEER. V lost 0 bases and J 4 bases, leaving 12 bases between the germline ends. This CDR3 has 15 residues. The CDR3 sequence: CASSQDQGPRETQYF. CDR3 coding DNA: TGCGCCAGCAGCCAAGACCAGGGACCGCGAGAGACCCAGTACTTC.

The CDR3 bases are TGTGCCAGCAGTTACAAGGAATACGCAGAAGCTTTCTTT. Translated, it gives CASSYKEYAEAFF. V and J are TRBV6-2 or TRBV6-3 and TRBJ1-1; D is undetermined. V lost 2 bases and J 8 bases, leaving 12 bases between the germline ends. This CDR3 comprises 13 residues. From germline, CDR1 is MNHEY and CDR2 SVGEGT.